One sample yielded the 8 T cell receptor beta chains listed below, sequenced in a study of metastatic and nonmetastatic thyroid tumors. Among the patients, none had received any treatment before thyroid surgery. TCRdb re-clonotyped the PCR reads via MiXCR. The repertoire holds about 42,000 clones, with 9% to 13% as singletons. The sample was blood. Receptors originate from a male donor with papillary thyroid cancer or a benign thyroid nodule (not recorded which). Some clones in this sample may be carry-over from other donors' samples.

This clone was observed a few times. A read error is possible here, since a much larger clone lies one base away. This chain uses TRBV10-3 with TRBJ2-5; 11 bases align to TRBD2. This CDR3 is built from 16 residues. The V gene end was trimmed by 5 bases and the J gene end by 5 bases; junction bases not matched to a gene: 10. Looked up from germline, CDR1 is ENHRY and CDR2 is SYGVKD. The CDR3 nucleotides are TGTGCCATCAGTAGAGTACTAGCGGGAGAAAAGGAGACCCAGTACTTC. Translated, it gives CAISRVLAGEKETQYF.

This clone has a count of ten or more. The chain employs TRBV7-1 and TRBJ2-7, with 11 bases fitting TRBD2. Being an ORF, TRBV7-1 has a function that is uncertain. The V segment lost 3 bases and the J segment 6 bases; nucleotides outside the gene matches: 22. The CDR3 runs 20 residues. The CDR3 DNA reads TGTGCCAGCAGCTCCTCATTCGGGCTAGCGGGAGGTACTGGGAGGGGCGAGCAGTACTTC. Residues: CASSSSFGLAGGTGRGEQYF.

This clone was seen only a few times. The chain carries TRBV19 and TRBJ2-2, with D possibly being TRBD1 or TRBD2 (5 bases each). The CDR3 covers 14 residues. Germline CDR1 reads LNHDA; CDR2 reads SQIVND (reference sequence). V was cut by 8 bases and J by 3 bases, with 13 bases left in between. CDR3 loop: CASELRGDTGELFF. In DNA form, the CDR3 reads TGTGCCAGTGAATTACGAGGGGACACCGGGGAGCTGTTTTTT.

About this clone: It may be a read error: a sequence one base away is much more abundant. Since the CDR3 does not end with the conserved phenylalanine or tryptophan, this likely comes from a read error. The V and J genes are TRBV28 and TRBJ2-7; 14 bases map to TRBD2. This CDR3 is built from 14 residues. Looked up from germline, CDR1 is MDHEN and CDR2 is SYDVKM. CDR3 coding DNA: TGCGCCAGCAGACTGGGACTAGCGGGAGTCGAGCAGTACCTC. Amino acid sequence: CASRLGLAGVEQYL.

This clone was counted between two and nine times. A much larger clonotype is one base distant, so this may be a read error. The CDR3 is CAIPSGRASTGELFF. The CDR3 DNA is TGTGCCATCCCTAGCGGGAGGGCCAGCACCGGGGAGCTGTTTTTT. The rearrangement links TRBV25-1 to TRBJ2-2, with 12 bases lining up with TRBD2. Germline V gene sequence: CDR1 MGHDK, CDR2 SYGVNS. V lost 10 bases and J lost 4; bases outside the gene matches: 7. The CDR3 is made up of 15 amino acids.

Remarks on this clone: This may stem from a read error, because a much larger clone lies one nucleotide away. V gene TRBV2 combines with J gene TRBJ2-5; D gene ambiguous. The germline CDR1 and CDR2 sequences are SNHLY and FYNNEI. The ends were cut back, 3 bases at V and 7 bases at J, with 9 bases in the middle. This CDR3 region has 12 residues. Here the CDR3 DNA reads TGTGCCAGCAGTGAGACACCGGCGACCCAGTACTTC. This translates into CASSETPATQYF.

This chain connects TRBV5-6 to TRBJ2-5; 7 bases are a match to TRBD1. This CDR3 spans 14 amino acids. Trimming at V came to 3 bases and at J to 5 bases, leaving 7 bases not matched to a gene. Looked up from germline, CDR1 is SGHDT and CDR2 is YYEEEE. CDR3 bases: TGTGCCAGCAGCTCCCTGGGCAGGGGGGAGACCCAGTACTTC. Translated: CASSSLGRGETQYF.

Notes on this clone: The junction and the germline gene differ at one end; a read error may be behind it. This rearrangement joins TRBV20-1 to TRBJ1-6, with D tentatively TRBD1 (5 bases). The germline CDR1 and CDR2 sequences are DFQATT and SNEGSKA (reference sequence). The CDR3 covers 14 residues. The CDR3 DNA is TGCAGTGCTAGGGATGGGGCCAATAATCCACCCCTCCACTTT. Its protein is CSARDGANNPPLHF.